The rows below give T cell receptor beta chains drawn from one sample of a study of shared T cell receptors in the human thymus. This table comes from immunoSEQ multiplex PCR, and its TCRdb copy is limited to in-frame clones, with some not included. The sample contains 500,000 to 750,000 clones, roughly 90% of which appear only once. These data were also reused for a study on human thymus T cells.

The sample taken for sequencing was thymocytes. The receptors come from a boy under three years old with a congenital heart defect. Both conserved end residues are part of each CDR3. A D gene is named only where the DNA matches it firmly. A clone size is listed for some rows: how often the clone was seen (once, few, many), or a class if it is expanded.

abundance	v_gene	j_gene	d_gene	CDR3aa	CDR3nt
NA	TRBV27	TRBJ1-3	NA	CASLTSSSGNTIYF	TGTGCCAGCCTTACGTCCAGCTCTGGAAACACCATATATTTT
NA	TRBV6-7	TRBJ2-3	NA	CASSYSETRAPRADTQYF	TGTGCCAGCAGTTACTCGGAGACTAGAGCCCCCCGCGCAGATACGCAGTATTTT
once	TRBV14	TRBJ2-1	NA	CASSQSQGGHNEQFF	TGTGCCAGCAGCCAAAGTCAGGGAGGCCACAATGAGCAGTTCTTC
NA	TRBV5-1	TRBJ2-1	NA	CASTDSSDEQFF	TGCGCCAGCACCGACTCCTCGGATGAGCAGTTCTTC
NA	TRBV11-1	TRBJ1-1	NA	CASSLVPGGRTEAFF	TGTGCCAGCAGCCTCGTCCCGGGGGGCAGGACTGAAGCTTTCTTT
NA	TRBV6-5	TRBJ2-5	TRBD2	CASSYTSGLYQETQYF	TGTGCCAGCAGTTACACTAGCGGTTTGTACCAAGAGACCCAGTACTTC
NA	TRBV14	TRBJ1-2	NA	CASSQPDTASRHYGYTF	TGTGCCAGCAGCCAACCGGATACGGCCTCTAGGCACTATGGCTACACCTTC
few	TRBV7-9	TRBJ2-7	NA	CASSRRGYEQYF	TGTGCCAGCAGCCGTAGGGGATACGAGCAGTACTTC
NA	TRBV4-3	TRBJ2-7	TRBD2	CASSQASGNSYEQYF	TGCGCCAGCAGCCAGGCTAGCGGCAACTCCTACGAGCAGTACTTC
NA	TRBV14	TRBJ1-2	NA	CASSQVRSGPPLYGYTF	TGTGCCAGCAGCCAAGTTAGGTCAGGTCCCCCCCTCTATGGCTACACCTTC
few	TRBV5-1	TRBJ2-7	NA	CASSPARGSYEQYF	TGCGCCAGCAGCCCGGCCAGGGGATCGTACGAGCAGTACTTC
NA	TRBV7-2	TRBJ1-3	NA	CASSFLSGNTIYF	TGTGCCAGCAGCTTTCTCTCTGGAAACACCATATATTTT
NA	TRBV5-6	TRBJ2-1	NA	CASSISGFHNEQFF	TGTGCCAGCAGCATCAGCGGGTTTCACAATGAGCAGTTCTTC